The present T cell receptor (beta chain) was sequenced within a study of CD4 T cells in relation to SARS-CoV-2 and coronaviruses. The protocol was immunoSEQ multiplex PCR, while the TCRdb copy is restricted to in-frame clones and leaves out a portion. The sample has about 21,000 clones, under 80% seen once. With respect to this clone: What it recognizes is unknown.

The CDR3 has 15 residues. Germline CDR1 reads KGHSH; CDR2 reads LQKENI. The germline V and J ends were trimmed by 3 bases and 6 bases, with 18 bases remaining between them. Unexposed donor CD4+ T cells date from about 2011-2018, before the COVID-19 pandemic. After approximately ten days of culture, CD4+ T cells were isolated. The V gene is TRBV18, the J gene TRBJ2-7; D is unresolved. The sequence derives from a human donor in good health. Material: CD4+ T cells from PBMCs, cultured in vitro. CDR3 nucleotide sequence: TGTGCCAGCTCACCTCCAGCCCTCAGTACCTCCGAGCAGTACTTC. Translated: CASSPPALSTSEQYF.